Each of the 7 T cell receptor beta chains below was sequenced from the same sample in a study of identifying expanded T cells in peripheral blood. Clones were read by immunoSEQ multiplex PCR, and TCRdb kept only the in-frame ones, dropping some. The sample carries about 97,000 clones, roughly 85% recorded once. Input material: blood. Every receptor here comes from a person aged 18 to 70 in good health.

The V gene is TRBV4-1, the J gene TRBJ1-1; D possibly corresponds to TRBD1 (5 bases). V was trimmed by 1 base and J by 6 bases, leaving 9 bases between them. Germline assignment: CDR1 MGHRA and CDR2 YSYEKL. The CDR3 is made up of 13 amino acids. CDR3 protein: CASSQGTSAEAFF. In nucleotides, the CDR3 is TGCGCCAGCAGCCAAGGGACAAGCGCTGAAGCTTTCTTT.

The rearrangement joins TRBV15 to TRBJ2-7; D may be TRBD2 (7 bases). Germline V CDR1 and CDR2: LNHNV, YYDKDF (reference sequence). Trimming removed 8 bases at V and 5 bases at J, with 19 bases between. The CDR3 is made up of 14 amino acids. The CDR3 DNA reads TGTGCCACCCGAGACCTCAAAGGGGGGGACGAGCAGTACTTC. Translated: CATRDLKGGDEQYF.

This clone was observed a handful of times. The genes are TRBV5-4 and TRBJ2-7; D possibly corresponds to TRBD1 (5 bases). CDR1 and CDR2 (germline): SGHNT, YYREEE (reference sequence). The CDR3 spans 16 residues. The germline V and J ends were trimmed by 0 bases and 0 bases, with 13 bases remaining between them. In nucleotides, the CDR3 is TGTGCCAGCAGCTTGGGGGGCACTTTCTCCTCCTACGAGCAGTACTTC. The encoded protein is CASSLGGTFSSYEQYF.

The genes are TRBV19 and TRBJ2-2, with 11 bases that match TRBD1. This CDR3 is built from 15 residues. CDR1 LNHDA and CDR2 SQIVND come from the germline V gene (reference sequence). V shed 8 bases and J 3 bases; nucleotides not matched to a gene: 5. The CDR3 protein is CASLGTGGYTGELFF. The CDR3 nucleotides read TGTGCCAGTCTCGGGACAGGGGGGTACACCGGGGAGCTGTTTTTT.

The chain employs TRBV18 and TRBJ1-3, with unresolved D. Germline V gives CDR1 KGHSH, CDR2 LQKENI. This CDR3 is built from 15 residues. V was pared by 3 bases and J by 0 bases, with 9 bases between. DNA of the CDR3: TGTGCCAGCTCACCGGTCCTCAACTCTGGAAACACCATATATTTT. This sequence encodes CASSPVLNSGNTIYF.

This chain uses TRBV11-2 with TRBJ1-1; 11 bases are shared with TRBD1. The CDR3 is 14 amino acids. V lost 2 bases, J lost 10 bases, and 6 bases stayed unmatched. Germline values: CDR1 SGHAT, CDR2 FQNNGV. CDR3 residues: CASSLSDRGLGAFF. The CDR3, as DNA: TGTGCCAGCAGCTTATCGGACAGGGGGCTAGGAGCTTTCTTT.

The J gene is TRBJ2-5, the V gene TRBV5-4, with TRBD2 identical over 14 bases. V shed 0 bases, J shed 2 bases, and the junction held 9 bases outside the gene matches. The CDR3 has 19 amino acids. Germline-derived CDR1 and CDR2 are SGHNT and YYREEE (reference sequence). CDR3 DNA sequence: TGTGCCAGCAGCTTGGCAGAGAGACTAGCGGGGGGGCCTCAAGAGACCCAGTACTTC. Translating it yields CASSLAERLAGGPQETQYF.